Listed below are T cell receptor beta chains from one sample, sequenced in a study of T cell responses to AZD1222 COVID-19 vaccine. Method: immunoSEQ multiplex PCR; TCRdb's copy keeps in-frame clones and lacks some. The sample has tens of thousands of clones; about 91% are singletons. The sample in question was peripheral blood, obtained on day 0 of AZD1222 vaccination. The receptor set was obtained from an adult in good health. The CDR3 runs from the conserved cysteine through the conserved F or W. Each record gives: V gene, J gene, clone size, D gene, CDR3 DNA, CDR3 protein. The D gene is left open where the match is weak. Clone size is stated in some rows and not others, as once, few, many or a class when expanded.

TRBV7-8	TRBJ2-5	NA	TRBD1	TGTGCCAGCAGCCTAAGTTGGGACAGGGTTCAAGAGACCCAGTACTTC	CASSLSWDRVQETQYF
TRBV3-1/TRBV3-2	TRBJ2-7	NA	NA	TGTGCCAGCAGCCAAGCCTACCGGGCCTACGAGCAGTACTTC	CASSQAYRAYEQYF
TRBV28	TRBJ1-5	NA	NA	TGTGCCAGCAGCCAGAGTTTTGGGCTGGCGGACAGTCGGCTGAATCAGCCCCAGCATTTT	CASSQSFGLADSRLNQPQHF
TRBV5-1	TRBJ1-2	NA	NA	TGCGCCAGCAGCGAAACTAACTATGGCTACACCTTC	CASSETNYGYTF
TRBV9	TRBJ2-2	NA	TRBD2	TGTGCCAGCAGCGAAGACTGGACTAGCGGAAACACCGGGGAGCTGTTTTTT	CASSEDWTSGNTGELFF
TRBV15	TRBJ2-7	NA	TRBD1	TGTGCCACCAGAAACAGGGGAACTTGGGGCGAGCAGTACTTC	CATRNRGTWGEQYF
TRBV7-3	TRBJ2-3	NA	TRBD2	TGTGCCAGCAGCCCGGGACTAGCGGGACTCTCGACGGGTACGCAGTATTTT	CASSPGLAGLSTGTQYF
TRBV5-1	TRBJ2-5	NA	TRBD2	TGCGCCAGCAGCCCGGGGTTAGCGGGAGGCGAGACCCAGTACTTC	CASSPGLAGGETQYF
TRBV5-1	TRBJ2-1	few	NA	TGCGCCAGCGCGGAACAGGGTTTCAATGAGCAGTTCTTC	CASAEQGFNEQFF
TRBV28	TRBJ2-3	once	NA	TGTGCCAGCAGTTTATTGGCCACAGATACGCAGTATTTT	CASSLLATDTQYF
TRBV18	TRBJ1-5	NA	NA	TGTGCCAGCTCACGCACAACAGGGTCGAGTATTCAGCCCCAGCATTTT	CASSRTTGSSIQPQHF
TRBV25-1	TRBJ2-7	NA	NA	TGTGCCAGCAGTGATTTGTTCCGGGGGTATTACGAGCAGTACTTC	CASSDLFRGYYEQYF
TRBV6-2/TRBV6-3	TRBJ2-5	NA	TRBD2	TGTGCCAGCAGCCCTCTGACCGGGACTAGCGGGGAAGAGACCCAGTACTTC	CASSPLTGTSGEETQYF
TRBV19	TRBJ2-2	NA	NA	TGTGCCAGTAGTACGTCTAGTCTAGGAGCGAACACCGGGGAGCTGTTTTTT	CASSTSSLGANTGELFF
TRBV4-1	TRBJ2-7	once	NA	TGCGCCAGCAGCCAAGAAGACTCCCGGGGTCTCGAGCAGTACTTC	CASSQEDSRGLEQYF
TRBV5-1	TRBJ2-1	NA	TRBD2	TGCGCCAGCAGCTCACTAGCGGGACTTTACAATGAGCAGTTCTTC	CASSSLAGLYNEQFF
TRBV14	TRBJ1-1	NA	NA	TGTGCCAGCAGCCAAGGAATTGGACAGTCGAACACTGAAGCTTTCTTT	CASSQGIGQSNTEAFF
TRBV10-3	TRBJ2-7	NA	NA	TGTGCCATCAGTGAGTCGGGAGAGCAGTACTTC	CAISESGEQYF
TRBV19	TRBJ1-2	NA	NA	TGTGCCAGTAGTCCCGGGGGCTATGGCTACACCTTC	CASSPGGYGYTF
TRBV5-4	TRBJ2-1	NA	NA	TGTGCCAGCAGCTTGGCAGTCAATGAGCAGTTCTTC	CASSLAVNEQFF
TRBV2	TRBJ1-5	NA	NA	TGTGCCAGCAAATTTTCAACGGATCAGCCCCAGCATTTT	CASKFSTDQPQHF
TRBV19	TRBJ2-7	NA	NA	TGTGCCAGTAGTATTTCCTTACAGGGTTCCTACGAGCAGTACTTC	CASSISLQGSYEQYF
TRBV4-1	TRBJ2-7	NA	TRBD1	TGCGCCAGCAGCCAAGGGGGACAGGGGGCCTACGAGCAGTACTTC	CASSQGGQGAYEQYF
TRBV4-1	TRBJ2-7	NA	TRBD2	TGCGCCAGCAGCCAATTAAGCGGGAGTGGGGCTTACGAGCAGTACTTC	CASSQLSGSGAYEQYF
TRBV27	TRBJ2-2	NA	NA	TGTGCCAGCAGTTTATTTCGGAACACCGGGGAGCTGTTTTTT	CASSLFRNTGELFF
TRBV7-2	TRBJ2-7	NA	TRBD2	TGTGCCAGCAGACTAGCGGGAACCGGGGAGCAGTACTTC	CASRLAGTGEQYF
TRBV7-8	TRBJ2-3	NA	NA	TGTGCCAGCAGCCTCTTATTAGATACGCAGTATTTT	CASSLLLDTQYF
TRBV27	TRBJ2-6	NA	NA	TGTGCCAGCAGTCAGGCCCCGGGACCACTCTCTGGGGCCAACGTCCTGACTTTC	CASSQAPGPLSGANVLTF
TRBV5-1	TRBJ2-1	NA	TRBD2	TGCGCCAGCAGCTTGTTGGTGGGACTAGAGGGTAGCAATGAGCAGTTCTTC	CASSLLVGLEGSNEQFF
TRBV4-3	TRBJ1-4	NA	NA	TGCGCCAGCAGCCTAACGGGACACGGTTATGGGAAACTGTTTTTT	CASSLTGHGYGKLFF
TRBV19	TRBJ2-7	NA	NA	TGTGCCAGTAGCCCTCTGACCCAGGGGCCCTCCTACGAGCAGTACTTC	CASSPLTQGPSYEQYF
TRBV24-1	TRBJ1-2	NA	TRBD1	TGTGCCACCAGTGAGGGGACAGGGAGGAACTATGGCTACACCTTC	CATSEGTGRNYGYTF
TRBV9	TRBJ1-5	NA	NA	TGTGCCAGCAGCCCCGGAAGGGATAGCAATCAGCCCCAGCATTTT	CASSPGRDSNQPQHF
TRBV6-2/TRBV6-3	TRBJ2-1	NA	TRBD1	TGTGCCAGCATCCCCGGGACAGGTAATGAGCAGTTCTTC	CASIPGTGNEQFF
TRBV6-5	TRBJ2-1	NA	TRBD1	TGTGCCAGCAGCCTGACAGGGGCCTACAATGAGCAGTTCTTC	CASSLTGAYNEQFF
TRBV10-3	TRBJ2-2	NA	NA	TGTGCCATCGGCCGCGACTGGCCCGGGGAGCTGTTTTTT	CAIGRDWPGELFF
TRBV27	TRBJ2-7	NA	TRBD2	TGTGCCACCGCCTGGCGGGAGAGTGACTACGAGCAGTACTTC	CATAWRESDYEQYF
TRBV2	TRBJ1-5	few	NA	TGTGCCAGCAGTGAAGCACCGGCAGGCATCAATCAGCCCCAGCATTTT	CASSEAPAGINQPQHF
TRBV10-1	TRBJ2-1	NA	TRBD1	TGCGCCAGCAGCCGGACAGGATACAATGAGCAGTTCTTC	CASSRTGYNEQFF